This TCR beta chain appears in the sequencing data of a study of cytomegalovirus exposure and HLA in healthy donors. With respect to this clone: No antigen is known for it. This CDR3 is also generated by other DNA sequences in the sample.

Study-wide points: Later work associated 17,000 or so TCR beta sequences with HLA alleles at 0.05 false discovery rate.

The primer mix had 60 Vbeta and 13 Jbeta primers. Repertoires were generated with immunoSEQ multiplex PCR, while TCRdb's copy carries only in-frame clones and drops some. This table has 150,000 to 250,000 clones, over 65% appearing once. The sequence derives from a boy aged 2 to 10 in good health and CMV-seronegative. The sample taken for sequencing was PBMCs.

This chain's CDR3 is CASSFTGTQETQYF. CDR3 coding DNA: TGTGCCAGCAGCTTTACGGGAACCCAAGAGACCCAGTACTTC. The genes are TRBV5-4 and TRBJ2-5, with a tentative D call TRBD2 (5 bases). Germline V gene data show CDR1 as SGHNT and CDR2 as YYREEE (reference sequence). Trimming removed 2 bases at V and 1 base at J, with 9 bases between. The CDR3 has 14 residues.